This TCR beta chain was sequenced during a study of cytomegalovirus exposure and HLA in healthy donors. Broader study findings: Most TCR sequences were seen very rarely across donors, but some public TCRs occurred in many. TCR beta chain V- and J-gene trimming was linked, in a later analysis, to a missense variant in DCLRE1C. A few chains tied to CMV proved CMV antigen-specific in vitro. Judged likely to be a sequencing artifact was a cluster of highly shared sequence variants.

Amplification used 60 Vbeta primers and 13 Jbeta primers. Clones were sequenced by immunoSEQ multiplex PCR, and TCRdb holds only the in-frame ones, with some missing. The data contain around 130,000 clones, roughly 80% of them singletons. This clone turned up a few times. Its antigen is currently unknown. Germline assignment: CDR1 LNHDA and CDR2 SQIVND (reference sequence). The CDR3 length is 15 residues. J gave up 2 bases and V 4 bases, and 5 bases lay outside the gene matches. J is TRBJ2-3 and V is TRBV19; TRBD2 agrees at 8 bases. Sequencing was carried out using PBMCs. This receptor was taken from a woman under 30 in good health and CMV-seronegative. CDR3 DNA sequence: TGTGCCAGTAGTACGATTAGCGGGGCCACAGATACGCAGTATTTT. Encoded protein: CASSTISGATDTQYF.